Each of the 20 T cell receptor beta chains below was sequenced from the same sample in a study of technical replicates of blood from a handful of donors. Repertoires were generated with immunoSEQ multiplex PCR, while TCRdb's copy carries only in-frame clones and drops some. Of 15,000 to 17,000 clones listed, 70% to 90% are singletons. Sequenced: PBMCs. These receptors were obtained from a human donor in good health.

CDR3 region: CASEGAERGTDTQYF. The DNA of the CDR3 is TGTGCCAGCGAGGGGGCGGAGCGGGGCACAGATACGCAGTATTTT. The chain couples TRBV2 to TRBJ2-3; TRBD1 is a possible D gene (7 bases). V lost 8 bases and J lost 1, with 16 bases in between. CDR1 and CDR2 from the germline V gene are SNHLY and FYNNEI. This CDR3 has 15 residues.

The V call is TRBV5-1, the J call TRBJ2-3; possibly TRBD2 for D (6 bases). The CDR3 has 15 residues. Trimming removed 5 bases at V and 4 bases at J, with 17 bases between. Germline V lookup: CDR1 SGHRS, CDR2 YFSETQ. The CDR3 region is CASRPDGRSADTQYF. In nucleotides, the CDR3 is TGCGCCAGCAGACCAGACGGGAGAAGCGCAGATACGCAGTATTTT.

The sample holds one count of this clone. The chain recombines TRBV30 with TRBJ2-1; possible D gene TRBD2, 6 bases. Per the germline V gene, CDR1 is GTSNPN and CDR2 is SVGIG (reference sequence). This CDR3 has 14 amino acids. V lost 5 bases and J 3 bases, leaving 14 bases between the germline ends. CDR3 protein: CAWSTSRGYNEQFF. In DNA, the CDR3 is TGTGCCTGGTCTACTAGCCGGGGCTACAATGAGCAGTTCTTC.

This rearrangement joins TRBV6-1 to TRBJ2-7, with TRBD2 identical over 7 bases. The V segment lost 2 bases and the J segment 7 bases; nucleotides outside the gene matches: 8. Germline CDR1 and CDR2: MNHNS and SASEGT. The length of the CDR3 is 14 residues. CDR3 residues: CASSEYGGRGEQYF. The CDR3 coding sequence is TGTGCCAGCAGTGAATATGGGGGGAGGGGAGAGCAGTACTTC.

This chain uses TRBV7-8 with TRBJ2-7; TRBD2 aligns across 12 bases. Germline assignment: CDR1 SGHVS and CDR2 FQNEAQ. The V gene end was trimmed by 4 bases and the J gene end by 4 bases; junction bases not matched to a gene: 5. The CDR3 spans 15 residues. The DNA for the CDR3 is TGTGCCAGCAGCTCCCTAGCGGGAGGGCCTTACGAGCAGTACTTC. It specifies CASSSLAGGPYEQYF.

The rearrangement links TRBV7-9 to TRBJ1-2; D call uncertain. The germline V gene has CDR1 SEHNR and CDR2 FQNEAQ (reference sequence). The CDR3 extends over 14 amino acids. Trimming took off 5 bases at V and 7 bases at J, with 17 bases between the two ends. The DNA of the CDR3 is TGTGCCAGCAGCCCCTCTGGAGCTCGGAGTGGCTACACCTTC. Translated, it gives CASSPSGARSGYTF. Filled out from reference TRBV7-9 and TRBJ1-2, the complete variable domain reads DTGVSQNPRHKITKRGQNVTFRCDPISEHNRLYWYRQTLGQGPEFLTYFQNEAQLEKSRLLSDRFSAERPKGSFSTLEIQRTEQGDSAMYLCASSPSGARSGYTFGSGTRLTVV.

The chain employs TRBV19 and TRBJ1-1, with D possibly matching TRBD1 (6 bases). V was shortened by 4 bases and J by 1 base, with 7 bases between the two germline ends. This CDR3 region has 13 residues. The germline V gene encodes CDR1 LNHDA and CDR2 SQIVND (reference sequence). The CDR3 bases are TGTGCCAGTAGTACACAGGGGAACACTGAAGCTTTCTTT. Amino acid sequence: CASSTQGNTEAFF.

The V and J genes are TRBV2 and TRBJ1-4; no firm D call. Germline CDR1 and CDR2: SNHLY and FYNNEI. The CDR3 has 15 amino acids. V shed 10 bases and J shed 0 bases, with 15 bases lying between them. The CDR3 sequence is CATSPNGSTNEKLFF. CDR3 in DNA: TGTGCCACCTCCCCCAACGGGTCAACTAATGAAAAACTGTTTTTT. The whole variable domain, filled in from reference TRBV2 and TRBJ1-4, reads EPEVTQTPSHQVTQMGQEVILRCVPISNHLYFYWYRQILGQKVEFLVSFYNNEISEKSEIFDDQFSVERPDGSNFTLKIRSTKLEDSAMYFCATSPNGSTNEKLFFGSGTQLSVL.

The sample holds one count of this clone. V usage is TRBV4-1 and J usage is TRBJ2-7, with 7 positions matching TRBD2. Losses at the gene ends were 0 bases for V and 2 bases for J; bases not matched to a gene: 13. CDR1 is MGHRA and CDR2 is YSYEKL in the germline V gene. The CDR3 length is 18 residues. The CDR3 loop reads CASSQEEGRGNKAYEQYF. The CDR3 bases are TGCGCCAGCAGCCAAGAGGAGGGGCGGGGGAATAAGGCCTACGAGCAGTACTTC.

The V and J genes are TRBV10-3 and TRBJ2-3; tentative D call: TRBD1 (5 bases). In germline, CDR1 is ENHRY, CDR2 SYGVKD. Trimming left V 5 bases short and J 1 base short, with 7 bases between. CDR3 length: 13 amino acids. CDR3 protein: CAISPTGTDTQYF. Here the CDR3 DNA reads TGTGCCATCAGTCCGACAGGCACAGATACGCAGTATTTT.

This clone has only one observation. CDR3 sequence (DNA): TGTGCCAGCTCACCACCGACTAGTTGGAGTGACAATGAGCAGTTCTTC. Residues: CASSPPTSWSDNEQFF. The gene calls are TRBV18 and TRBJ2-1, with D possibly TRBD2 on 6 matching bases. V dropped 0 bases and J dropped 5 bases, with 14 bases sitting between them. Germline-derived CDR1 and CDR2 are KGHSH and LQKENI. The CDR3 totals 16 residues. The full variable domain, in which reference TRBV18 and TRBJ2-1 provide the parts outside the CDR3, is NAGVMQNPRHLVRRRGQEARLRCSPMKGHSHVYWYRQLPEEGLKFMVYLQKENIIDESGMPKERFSAEFPKEGPSILRIQQVVRGDSAAYFCASSPPTSWSDNEQFFGPGTRLTVL.

This sequence joins TRBV10-1 and TRBJ2-7, with a tentative D call TRBD2 (6 bases). The CDR3 runs 16 residues. Per germline, CDR1 WNHNN and CDR2 SYGVQD (reference sequence). V lost 0 bases, J lost 7 bases, and 19 bases lay in between. CDR3 protein: CASSESILAGLREQYF. For the CDR3, the DNA is TGCGCCAGCAGTGAGTCGATCTTGGCGGGGCTACGAGAGCAGTACTTC.

The chain combines TRBV9 with TRBJ2-5, with a tentative D call TRBD1 (6 bases). Germline V CDR1 and CDR2: SGDLS, YYNGEE. The CDR3 length is 14 residues. V dropped 0 bases and J dropped 4 bases, with 10 bases sitting between them. CDR3 in DNA: TGTGCCAGCAGCGTAGAGGGACAAGGAGAGACCCAGTACTTC. Translated, it gives CASSVEGQGETQYF.

V is TRBV27 and J is TRBJ2-1; the D gene is possibly TRBD1 (5 bases). Trimming stripped 7 bases from V and 0 bases from J, with 10 bases between. This CDR3 is built from 14 residues. CDR1 and CDR2 (germline): MNHEY, SMNVEV (reference sequence). Here the CDR3 reads CASNLRGSYNEQFF. CDR3 DNA sequence: TGTGCCAGCAACCTTAGGGGCTCCTACAATGAGCAGTTCTTC.

This clone was recorded once. One junction end disagrees with the germline gene, perhaps due to a read error. The chain is built from TRBV5-1 and TRBJ2-2; D is unclear. Germline loops: CDR1 SGHRS, CDR2 YFSETQ. This CDR3 spans 14 amino acids. CDR3 region: CASCIWANTEELFF. CDR3 nucleotides: TGCGCCAGCTGCATATGGGCGAACACCGAGGAGCTGTTTTTT.

This clone was detected a few times. The V and J genes are TRBV10-1 and TRBJ2-7; a possible D gene is TRBD2 (6 bases). V lost 4 bases to trimming and J lost 4 bases, with 17 bases between them. There are 15 residues in the CDR3. Germline assignment: CDR1 WNHNN and CDR2 SYGVQD (reference sequence). CDR3 loop: CASSAPGLSRYEQYF. The CDR3 DNA reads as TGCGCCAGCAGTGCTCCGGGACTCAGTAGGTACGAGCAGTACTTC.

The rearrangement uses TRBV6-6 and TRBJ2-2; TRBD1 matches at 8 bases. Germline V gives CDR1 MNHNY, CDR2 SVGAGI (reference sequence). This CDR3 comprises 15 residues. The V segment lost 4 bases and the J segment 8 bases; nucleotides outside the gene matches: 9. The CDR3 region has the DNA TGTGCCAGCAGTTCGCAGGGGGCAAAGAAAGGGGAGCTGTTTTTT. It translates to CASSSQGAKKGELFF.

In DNA, the CDR3 is TGTGCCAGCAGTGATAGACAGGGGGCTGGGAAAGAGACCCAGTACTTC. Its protein is CASSDRQGAGKETQYF. The rearrangement links TRBV6-1 to TRBJ2-5; 10 positions agree with TRBD1. The CDR3 length is 16 residues. Germline V gene data show CDR1 as MNHNS and CDR2 as SASEGT. V trimming: 3 bases; J trimming: 3 bases; junction bases outside the gene matches: 7.

The chain is built from TRBV10-3 and TRBJ2-1; 7 positions match TRBD2. The CDR3 covers 13 residues. The trim removed 7 bases at V and 5 bases at J, leaving 5 bases unmatched. The V gene's germline CDR1 is ENHRY and CDR2 SYGVKD. The CDR3 sequence: CAITSSGNNEQFF. For the CDR3, the DNA is TGTGCCATCACCTCTAGCGGTAACAATGAGCAGTTCTTC.

J is TRBJ2-7 and V is TRBV5-1, with 11 nucleotides matching TRBD2. J gave up 3 bases and V 4 bases, and 6 bases lay outside the gene matches. The germline V gene has CDR1 SGHRS and CDR2 YFSETQ. This CDR3 has 15 amino acids. The CDR3 reads CASSASSGRNYEQYF. The CDR3 DNA follows: TGCGCCAGCAGCGCATCTAGCGGGAGGAACTACGAGCAGTACTTC.